By its share, the clone carrying this T cell receptor beta chain is medium-sized. This specimen belongs to a study of blood T cell repertoires in COVID-19. Study information: Material from acute and convalescent COVID-19 was sourced from the United States, Italy and Spain. The cDNA or gDNA used as material had been derived from T cells, B-cell-depleted T cells, or PBMCs.

The V end lost 2 bases, the J end lost 1 base, and 5 bases lay between the germline ends. Looked up from germline, CDR1 is GTSNPN and CDR2 is SVGIG (reference sequence). The CDR3 sequence is 12 residues long. Per the original methods: Reference gene primer amplification gave nucleated cell count estimates. Profiling relied on immunoSEQ multiplex PCR, and the TCRdb table lists in-frame clones only, not all of them. V and J calls plus clone size are reproduced from that table; the DNA served to infer D and trimming. The data contain roughly 40,000 clones, over 75% of them singletons. Sequencing was carried out using peripheral blood. The receptor was derived from a woman aged 40 to 49 with acute or convalescent COVID-19. The J gene is TRBJ1-1, the V gene TRBV30; D call uncertain. Here the CDR3 reads CAWSRPNTEAFF. Written as DNA, the CDR3 is TGTGCCTGGAGTCGTCCGAACACTGAAGCTTTCTTT.